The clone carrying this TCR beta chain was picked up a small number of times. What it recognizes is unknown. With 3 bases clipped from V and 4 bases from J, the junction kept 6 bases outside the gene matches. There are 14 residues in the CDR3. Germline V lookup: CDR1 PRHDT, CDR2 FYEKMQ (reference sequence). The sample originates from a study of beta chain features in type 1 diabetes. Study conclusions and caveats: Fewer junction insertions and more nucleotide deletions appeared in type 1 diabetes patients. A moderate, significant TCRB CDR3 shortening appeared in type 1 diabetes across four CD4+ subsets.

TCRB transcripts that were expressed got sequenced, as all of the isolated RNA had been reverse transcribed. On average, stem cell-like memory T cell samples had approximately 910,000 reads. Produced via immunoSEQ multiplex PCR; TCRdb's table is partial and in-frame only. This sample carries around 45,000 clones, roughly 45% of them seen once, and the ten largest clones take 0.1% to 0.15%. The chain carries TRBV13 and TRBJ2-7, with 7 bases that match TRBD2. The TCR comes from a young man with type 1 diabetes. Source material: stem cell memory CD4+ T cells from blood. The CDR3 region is CASSFSGEGYEQYF. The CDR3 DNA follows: TGTGCCAGCAGCTTTAGTGGGGAGGGGTACGAGCAGTACTTC.